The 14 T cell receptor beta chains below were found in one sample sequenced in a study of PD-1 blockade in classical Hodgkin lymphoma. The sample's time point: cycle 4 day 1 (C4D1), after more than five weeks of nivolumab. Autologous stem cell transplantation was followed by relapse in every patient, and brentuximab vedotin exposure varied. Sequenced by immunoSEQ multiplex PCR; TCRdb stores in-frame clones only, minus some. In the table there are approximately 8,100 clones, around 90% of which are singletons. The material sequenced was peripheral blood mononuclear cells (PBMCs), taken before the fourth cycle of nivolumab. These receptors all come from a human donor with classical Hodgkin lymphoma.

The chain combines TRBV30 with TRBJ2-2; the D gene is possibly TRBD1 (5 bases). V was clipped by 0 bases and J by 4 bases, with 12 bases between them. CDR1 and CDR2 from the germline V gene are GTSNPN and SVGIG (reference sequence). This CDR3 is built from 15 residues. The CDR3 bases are TGTGCCTGGAGTGTAGGTCCAGGGCGCACCGGGGAGCTGTTTTTT. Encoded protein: CAWSVGPGRTGELFF. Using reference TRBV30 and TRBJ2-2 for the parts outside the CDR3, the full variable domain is SQTIHQWPATLVQPVGSPLSLECTVEGTSNPNLYWYRQAAGRGLQLLFYSVGIGQISSEVPQNLSASRPQDRQFILSSKKLLLSDSGFYLCAWSVGPGRTGELFFGEGSRLTVL.

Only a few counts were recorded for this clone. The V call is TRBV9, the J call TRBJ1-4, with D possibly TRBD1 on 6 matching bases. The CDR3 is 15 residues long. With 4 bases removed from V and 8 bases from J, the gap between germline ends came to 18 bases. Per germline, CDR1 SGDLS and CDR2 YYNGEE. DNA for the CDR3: TGTGCCAGCAGCCCTGGCCAGGGGAACGGGGAAAAACTGTTTTTT. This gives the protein CASSPGQGNGEKLFF.

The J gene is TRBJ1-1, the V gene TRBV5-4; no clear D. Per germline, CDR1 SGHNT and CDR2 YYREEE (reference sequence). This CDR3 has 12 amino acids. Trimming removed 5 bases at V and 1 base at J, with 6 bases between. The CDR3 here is CASRIKNTEAFF. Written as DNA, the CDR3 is TGTGCCAGCAGAATCAAGAACACTGAAGCTTTCTTT.

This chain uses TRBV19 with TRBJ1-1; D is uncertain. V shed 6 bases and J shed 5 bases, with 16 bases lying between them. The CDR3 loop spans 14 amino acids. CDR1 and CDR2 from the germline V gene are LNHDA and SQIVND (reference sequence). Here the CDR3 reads CASSLNLVGTEAFF. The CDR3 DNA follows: TGTGCCAGTAGCTTGAACTTAGTAGGGACTGAAGCTTTCTTT. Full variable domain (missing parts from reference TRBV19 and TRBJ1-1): DGGITQSPKYLFRKEGQNVTLSCEQNLNHDAMYWYRQDPGQGLRLIYYSQIVNDFQKGDIAEGYSVSREKKESFPLTVTSAQKNPTAFYLCASSLNLVGTEAFFGQGTRLTVV.

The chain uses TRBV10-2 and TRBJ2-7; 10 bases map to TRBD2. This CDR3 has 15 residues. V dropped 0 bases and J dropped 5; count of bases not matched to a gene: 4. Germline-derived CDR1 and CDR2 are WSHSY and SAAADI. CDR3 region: CASSESRLAGDEQYF. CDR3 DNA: TGCGCCAGCAGTGAGTCAAGACTAGCGGGTGACGAGCAGTACTTC.

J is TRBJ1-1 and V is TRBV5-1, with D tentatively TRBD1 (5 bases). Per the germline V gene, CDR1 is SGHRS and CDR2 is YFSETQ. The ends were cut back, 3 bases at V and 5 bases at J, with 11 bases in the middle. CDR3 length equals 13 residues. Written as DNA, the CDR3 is TGCGCCAGCAGCTGGGGGGGTTATACTGAAGCTTTCTTT. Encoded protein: CASSWGGYTEAFF.

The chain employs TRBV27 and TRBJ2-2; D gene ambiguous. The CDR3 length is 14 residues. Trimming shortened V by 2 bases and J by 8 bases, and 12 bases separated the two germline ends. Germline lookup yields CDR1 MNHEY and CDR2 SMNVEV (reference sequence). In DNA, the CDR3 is TGTGCCAGCAGTTTAAGGGCCAGGCCGGGGGAGCTGTTTTTT. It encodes CASSLRARPGELFF.

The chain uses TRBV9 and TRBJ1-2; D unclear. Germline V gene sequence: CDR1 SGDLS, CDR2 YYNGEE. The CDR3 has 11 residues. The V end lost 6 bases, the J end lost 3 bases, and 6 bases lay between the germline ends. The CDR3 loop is CASMGDYGYTF. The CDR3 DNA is TGTGCCAGCATGGGAGACTATGGCTACACCTTC. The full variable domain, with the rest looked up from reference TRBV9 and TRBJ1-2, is DSGVTQTPKHLITATGQRVTLRCSPRSGDLSVYWYQQSLDQGLQFLIQYYNGEERAKGNILERFSAQQFPDLHSELNLSSLELGDSALYFCASMGDYGYTFGSGTRLTVV.

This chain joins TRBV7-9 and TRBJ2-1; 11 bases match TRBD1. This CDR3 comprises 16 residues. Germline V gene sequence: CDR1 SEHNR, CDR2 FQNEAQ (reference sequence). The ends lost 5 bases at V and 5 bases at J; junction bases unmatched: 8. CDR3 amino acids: CASSVWTGGRDNEQFF. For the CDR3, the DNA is TGTGCCAGCAGCGTTTGGACAGGGGGCCGGGACAATGAGCAGTTCTTC. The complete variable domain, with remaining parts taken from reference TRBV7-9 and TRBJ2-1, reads DTGVSQNPRHKITKRGQNVTFRCDPISEHNRLYWYRQTLGQGPEFLTYFQNEAQLEKSRLLSDRFSAERPKGSFSTLEIQRTEQGDSAMYLCASSVWTGGRDNEQFFGPGTRLTVL.

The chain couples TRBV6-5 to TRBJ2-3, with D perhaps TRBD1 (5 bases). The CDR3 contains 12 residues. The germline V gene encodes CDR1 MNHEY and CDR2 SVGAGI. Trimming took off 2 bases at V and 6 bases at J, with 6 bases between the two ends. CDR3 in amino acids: CASSYAGDTQYF. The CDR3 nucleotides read TGTGCCAGCAGTTACGCAGGGGATACGCAGTATTTT.

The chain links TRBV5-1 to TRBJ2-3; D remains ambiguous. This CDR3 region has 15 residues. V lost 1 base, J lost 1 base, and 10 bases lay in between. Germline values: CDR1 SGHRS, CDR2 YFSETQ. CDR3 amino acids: CASSLKHGRTDTQYF. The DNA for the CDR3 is TGCGCCAGCAGCTTGAAGCACGGCCGCACAGATACGCAGTATTTT.

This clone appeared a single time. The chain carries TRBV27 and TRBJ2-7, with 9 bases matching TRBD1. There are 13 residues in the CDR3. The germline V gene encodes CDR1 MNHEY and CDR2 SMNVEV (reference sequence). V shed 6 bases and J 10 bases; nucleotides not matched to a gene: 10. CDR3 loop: CASRPSDRGVQYF. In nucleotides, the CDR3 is TGTGCCAGCAGACCCTCGGACAGGGGTGTACAGTACTTC.

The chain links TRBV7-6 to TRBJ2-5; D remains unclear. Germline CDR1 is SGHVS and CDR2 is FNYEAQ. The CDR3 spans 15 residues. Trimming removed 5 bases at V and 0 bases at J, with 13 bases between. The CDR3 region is CASSQGGPYQETQYF. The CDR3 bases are TGTGCCAGCAGCCAAGGTGGACCGTACCAAGAGACCCAGTACTTC. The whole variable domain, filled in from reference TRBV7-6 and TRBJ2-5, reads GAGVSQSPRYKVTKRGQDVALRCDPISGHVSLYWYRQALGQGPEFLTYFNYEAQQDKSGLPNDRFSAERPEGSISTLTIQRTEQRDSAMYRCASSQGGPYQETQYFGPGTRLLVL.

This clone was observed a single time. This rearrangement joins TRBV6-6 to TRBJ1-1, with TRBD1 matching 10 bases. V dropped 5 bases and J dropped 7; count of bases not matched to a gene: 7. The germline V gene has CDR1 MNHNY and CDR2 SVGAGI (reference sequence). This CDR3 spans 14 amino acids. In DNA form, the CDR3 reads TGTGCCAGCAGTGATCGGACAGGGGGTAGTGAAGCTTTCTTT. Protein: CASSDRTGGSEAFF.